Below, one T cell receptor (beta chain) is given with its context. Its antigen is not known. PCR amplification relied on 60 Vbeta primers (plus 13 Jbeta primers). Assay: immunoSEQ multiplex PCR; the TCRdb copy retains only in-frame clones and omits some. This table has approximately 40,000 clones, 86% appearing once. The source of the sample is a study of cytomegalovirus exposure and HLA in healthy donors. Study results and limitations: According to the study, 150 to 200 TCR beta chains were cytomegalovirus-associated.

Looked up from germline, CDR1 is SGHRS and CDR2 is YFSETQ. J was trimmed by 1 base and V by 2 bases; bases with no gene match: 5. This CDR3 spans 16 amino acids. The clonotype originates from a woman in her thirties or forties in good health and CMV-seropositive. V gene TRBV5-1 combines with J gene TRBJ2-3; 9 nucleotides match TRBD2. Sample: PBMCs. The CDR3, as DNA: TGCGCCAGCAGCTTATTTCCTAGCGGGGGCACAGATACGCAGTATTTT. Protein product: CASSLFPSGGTDTQYF.